This TCR beta chain was found in a study of OX40 agonist ivuxolimab in advanced cancers. About the study: Enrolled patients in dose escalation had cancers that were hepatocellular carcinoma, melanoma, renal cell or head and neck cancer. Overall study findings and caveats: Clonal expansion was seen in CD4+ and CD8+ blood T cells by week 6 at 0.1 to 3.0 mg/kg.

A remark on this clone: What it recognizes is unknown.

J lost 5 bases, V lost 5 bases, and 9 bases had no gene match. CDR1 is MDHEN and CDR2 is SYDVKM in the germline V gene. This CDR3 is 15 amino acids long. Patients were ineligible given autoimmune disease history or systemic immunosuppression. Data came from immunoSEQ multiplex PCR; TCRdb stores just in-frame clones and leaves some out. The sample shows 70,000 to 95,000 clones, around four fifths of them seen only once. The clonotype comes from an adult with an advanced solid tumor such as melanoma, head and neck, liver or kidney cancer. Sample: CD4+ or CD8+ T cells sorted from blood, taken in a trial of the OX40 agonist ivuxolimab. The chain is built from TRBV28 and TRBJ1-5; 7 bases agree with TRBD1. CDR3 loop: CASSPGGGGDQPQHF. Written as DNA, the CDR3 is TGTGCCAGCAGTCCAGGGGGGGGAGGGGATCAGCCCCAGCATTTT.